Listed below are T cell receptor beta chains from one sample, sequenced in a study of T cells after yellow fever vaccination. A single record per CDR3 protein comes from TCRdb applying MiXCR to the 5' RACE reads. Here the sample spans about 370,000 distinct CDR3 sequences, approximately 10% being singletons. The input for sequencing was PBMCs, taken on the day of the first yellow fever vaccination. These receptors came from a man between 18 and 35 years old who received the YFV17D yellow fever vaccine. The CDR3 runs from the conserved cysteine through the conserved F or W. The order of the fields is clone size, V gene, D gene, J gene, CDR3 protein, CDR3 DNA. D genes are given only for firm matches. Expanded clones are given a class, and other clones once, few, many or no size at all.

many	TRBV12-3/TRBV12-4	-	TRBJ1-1	CASSYRVVRAHTEAFF	TGTGCCAGCAGTTACCGAGTCGTCCGGGCCCACACTGAAGCTTTCTTT
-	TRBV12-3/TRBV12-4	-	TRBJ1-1	CASSIGDFGVNTEAFF	TGTGCCAGCAGTATAGGGGACTTCGGAGTTAACACTGAAGCTTTCTTT
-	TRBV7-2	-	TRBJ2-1	CASSPRGTGTQTQFF	TGTGCCAGCAGCCCAAGGGGGACCGGGACTCAGACGCAGTTCTTC
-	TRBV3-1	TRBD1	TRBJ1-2	CASSQPDRGDYGYTF	TGTGCCAGCAGCCAACCTGACAGGGGTGACTATGGCTACACCTTC
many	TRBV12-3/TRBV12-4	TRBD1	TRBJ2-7	CASGRTGPGQYF	TGTGCCAGCGGGCGGACAGGCCCGGGGCAGTACTTC
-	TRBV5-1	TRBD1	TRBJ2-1	CASSFGTGGNEQFF	TGCGCCAGCAGCTTCGGGACAGGGGGCAATGAGCAGTTCTTC
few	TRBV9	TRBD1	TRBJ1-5	CASSVGQGKGQPQHF	TGTGCCAGCAGCGTGGGACAGGGAAAGGGGCAGCCCCAGCATTTT
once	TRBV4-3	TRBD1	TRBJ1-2	CASSLRDRDDYGYTF	TGCGCCAGCAGCCTCCGGGACAGGGACGACTATGGCTACACCTTC
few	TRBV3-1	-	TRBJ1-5	CASSTQLGQPQHF	TGTGCCAGCAGCACCCAGTTAGGCCAGCCCCAGCATTTT
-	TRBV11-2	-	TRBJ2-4	CASSERADIQYF	TGTGCCAGCAGCGAGCGGGCGGACATTCAGTACTTC
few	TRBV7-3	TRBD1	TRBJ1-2	CASSSSGTGAYGYTF	TGTGCCAGCAGCTCATCCGGGACAGGGGCCTATGGCTACACCTTC
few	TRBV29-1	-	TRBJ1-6	CSVAQGYNSPLHF	TGCAGCGTTGCGCAGGGCTATAATTCACCCCTCCACTTT
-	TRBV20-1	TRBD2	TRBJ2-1	CSARSGGWTEQFF	TGCAGTGCTAGAAGCGGGGGGTGGACTGAGCAGTTCTTC
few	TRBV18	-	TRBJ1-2	CASSPAGDPGDGYTF	TGTGCCAGCTCACCAGCGGGAGATCCTGGGGATGGCTACACCTTC
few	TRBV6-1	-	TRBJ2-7	CASNPTNTPEQYF	TGTGCCAGCAACCCGACCAATACCCCCGAGCAGTACTTC
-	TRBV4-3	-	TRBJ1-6	CASSQEVESHSPLHF	TGCGCCAGCAGCCAAGAGGTGGAGTCCCACTCACCCCTCCACTTT
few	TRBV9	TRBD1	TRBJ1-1	CASSSGTGWDTEAFF	TGTGCCAGCAGCTCCGGGACAGGGTGGGACACTGAAGCTTTCTTT
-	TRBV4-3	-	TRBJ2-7	CASSNRDGDYEQYF	TGCGCCAGCAGCAACCGGGACGGTGACTACGAGCAGTACTTC
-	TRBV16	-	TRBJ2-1	CASSHAGDGLNEQFF	TGTGCCAGCAGTCACGCCGGGGATGGTTTGAATGAGCAGTTCTTC